The rows below give T cell receptor beta chains drawn from one sample of a study of cytomegalovirus exposure and HLA in healthy donors. Data came from immunoSEQ multiplex PCR; TCRdb stores just in-frame clones and leaves some out. The sample includes fewer than 85,000 clones, less than 95% seen only once; the top ten take 0.55% to 0.8%. The sequenced sample consisted of PBMCs. The receptors come from a young woman in good health and CMV-seronegative. The CDR3 runs from the conserved cysteine through the conserved F or W. The D gene is left open where the match is weak. Size tells how often a clone was seen (once, few, many) or the class of an expanded clone, and some rows leave it out.

d_call: .; v_call: TRBV6-5; clone_size: .; j_call: TRBJ1-1; cdr3_aa: CASSQAGGVGTEAFF; cdr3_nt: TGTGCCAGCAGTCAGGCTGGGGGGGTGGGCACTGAAGCTTTCTTT
d_call: TRBD1; v_call: TRBV7-3; clone_size: .; j_call: TRBJ1-1; cdr3_aa: CASSSGQLNTEAFF; cdr3_nt: TGTGCCAGCAGCTCGGGACAGCTGAACACTGAAGCTTTCTTT
d_call: .; v_call: TRBV11-3; clone_size: .; j_call: TRBJ2-1; cdr3_aa: CASSFLPSSYNEQFF; cdr3_nt: TGTGCCAGCAGCTTCCTCCCTAGCTCCTACAATGAGCAGTTCTTC
d_call: .; v_call: TRBV15; clone_size: .; j_call: TRBJ2-2; cdr3_aa: CATPHPANTGELFF; cdr3_nt: TGTGCCACTCCCCATCCGGCGAACACCGGGGAGCTGTTTTTT
d_call: .; v_call: TRBV7-2; clone_size: once; j_call: TRBJ1-2; cdr3_aa: CASSATGTKYGYTF; cdr3_nt: TGTGCCAGCAGCGCAACAGGGACGAAATATGGCTACACCTTC
d_call: .; v_call: TRBV5-1; clone_size: .; j_call: TRBJ2-1; cdr3_aa: CASSLGTIRNEQFF; cdr3_nt: TGCGCCAGCAGCCTTGGGACAATTCGCAATGAGCAGTTCTTC
d_call: .; v_call: TRBV27; clone_size: .; j_call: TRBJ2-2; cdr3_aa: CASNRGMTGELFF; cdr3_nt: TGTGCCAGCAATAGGGGCATGACCGGGGAGCTGTTTTTT
d_call: .; v_call: TRBV7-8; clone_size: .; j_call: TRBJ2-7; cdr3_aa: CASSLAYGTDSYEQYF; cdr3_nt: TGTGCCAGCAGCTTAGCGTACGGGACTGACTCCTACGAGCAGTACTTC
d_call: TRBD1; v_call: TRBV5-1; clone_size: .; j_call: TRBJ2-2; cdr3_aa: CASSLNRGRNTGELFF; cdr3_nt: TGCGCCAGCAGCCTAAACAGGGGGCGAAACACCGGGGAGCTGTTTTTT
d_call: .; v_call: TRBV7-9; clone_size: .; j_call: TRBJ2-5; cdr3_aa: CASSFWGTQETQYF; cdr3_nt: TGTGCCAGCAGCTTTTGGGGGACTCAAGAGACCCAGTACTTC